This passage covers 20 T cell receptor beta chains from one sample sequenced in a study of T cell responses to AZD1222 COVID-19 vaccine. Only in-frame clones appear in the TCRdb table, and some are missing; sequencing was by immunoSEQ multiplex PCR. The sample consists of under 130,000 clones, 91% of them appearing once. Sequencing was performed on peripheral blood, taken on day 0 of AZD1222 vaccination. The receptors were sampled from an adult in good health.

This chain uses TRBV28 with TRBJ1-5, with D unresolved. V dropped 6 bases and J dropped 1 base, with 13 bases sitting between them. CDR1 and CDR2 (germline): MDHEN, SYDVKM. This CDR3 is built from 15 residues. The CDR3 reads CASSPGPSSNQPQHF. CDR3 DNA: TGTGCCAGCAGCCCCGGACCTTCGAGCAATCAGCCCCAGCATTTT.

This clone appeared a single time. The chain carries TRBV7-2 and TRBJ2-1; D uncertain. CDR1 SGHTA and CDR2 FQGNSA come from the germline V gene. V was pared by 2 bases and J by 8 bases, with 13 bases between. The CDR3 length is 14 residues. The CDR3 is CASSLSVGLDEQFF. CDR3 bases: TGTGCCAGCAGCTTATCGGTCGGGTTGGATGAGCAGTTCTTC.

CDR3 DNA sequence: TGTGCCAGCAGCTTGGACGGGACAGGGGGGGCCCGAGGCTACACCTTC. It translates to CASSLDGTGGARGYTF. This chain connects TRBV7-8 to TRBJ1-2, with 11 bases identical to TRBD1. The CDR3 spans 16 residues. Germline V CDR1 and CDR2: SGHVS, FQNEAQ. Unmatched junction bases numbered 11, after V lost 3 bases and J lost 8 bases.

As DNA, the CDR3 is TGTGCCAGCAGCGACCGGACAGGGGGATCACCCCTCCACTTT. Translation gives CASSDRTGGSPLHF. The V call is TRBV2, the J call TRBJ1-6; 10 bases are a match to TRBD1. The germline V gene encodes CDR1 SNHLY and CDR2 FYNNEI. The CDR3 loop spans 14 amino acids. Losses at the gene ends were 6 bases for V and 10 bases for J; bases not matched to a gene: 6.

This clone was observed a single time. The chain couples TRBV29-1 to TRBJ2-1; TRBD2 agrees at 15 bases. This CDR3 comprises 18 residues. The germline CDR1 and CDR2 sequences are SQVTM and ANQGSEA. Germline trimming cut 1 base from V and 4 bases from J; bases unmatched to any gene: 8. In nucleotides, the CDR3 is TGCAGCGTTGAAGTGGGACTAGCGGGAGGAAGACTATACAATGAGCAGTTCTTC. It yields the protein CSVEVGLAGGRLYNEQFF.

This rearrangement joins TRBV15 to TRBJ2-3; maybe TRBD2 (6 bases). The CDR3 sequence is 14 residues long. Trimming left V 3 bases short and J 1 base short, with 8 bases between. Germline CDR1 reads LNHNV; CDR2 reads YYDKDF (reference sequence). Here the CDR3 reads CATSSWRGTDTQYF. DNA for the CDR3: TGTGCCACCAGCAGTTGGAGGGGCACAGATACGCAGTATTTT.

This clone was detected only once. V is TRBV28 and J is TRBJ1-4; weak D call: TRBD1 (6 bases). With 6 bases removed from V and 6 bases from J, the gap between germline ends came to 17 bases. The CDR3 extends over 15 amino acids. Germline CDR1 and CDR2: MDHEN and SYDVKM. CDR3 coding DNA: TGTGCCAGCAGAATAGGCGGACAGAGACATGAAAAACTGTTTTTT. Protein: CASRIGGQRHEKLFF.

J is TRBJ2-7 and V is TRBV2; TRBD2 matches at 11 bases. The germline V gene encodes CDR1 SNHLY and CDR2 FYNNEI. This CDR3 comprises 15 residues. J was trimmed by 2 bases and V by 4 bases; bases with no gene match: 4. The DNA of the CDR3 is TGTGCCAGCAGTGCCGGGACTAGCGGTCCCTACGAGCAGTACTTC. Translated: CASSAGTSGPYEQYF.

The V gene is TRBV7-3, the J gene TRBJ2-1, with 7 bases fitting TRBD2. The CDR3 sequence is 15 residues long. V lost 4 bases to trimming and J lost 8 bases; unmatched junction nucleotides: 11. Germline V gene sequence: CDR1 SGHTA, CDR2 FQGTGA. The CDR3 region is CASSSSGGPTDEQFF. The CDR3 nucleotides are TGTGCCAGCAGCTCGTCGGGAGGACCTACGGATGAGCAGTTCTTC.

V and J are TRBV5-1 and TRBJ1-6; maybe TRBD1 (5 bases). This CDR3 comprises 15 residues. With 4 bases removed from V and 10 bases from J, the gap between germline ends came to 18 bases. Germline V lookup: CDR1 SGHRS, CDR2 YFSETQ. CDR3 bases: TGCGCCAGCAGCCTCGACAGCTCTGTAGGCTCACCCCTCCACTTT. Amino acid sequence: CASSLDSSVGSPLHF.

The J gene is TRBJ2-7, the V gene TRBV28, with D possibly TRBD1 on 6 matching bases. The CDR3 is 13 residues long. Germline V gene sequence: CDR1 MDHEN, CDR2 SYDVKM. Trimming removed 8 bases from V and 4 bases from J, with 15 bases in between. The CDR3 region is CASFMGAGYEQYF. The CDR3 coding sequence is TGTGCCAGCTTCATGGGGGCAGGTTACGAGCAGTACTTC.

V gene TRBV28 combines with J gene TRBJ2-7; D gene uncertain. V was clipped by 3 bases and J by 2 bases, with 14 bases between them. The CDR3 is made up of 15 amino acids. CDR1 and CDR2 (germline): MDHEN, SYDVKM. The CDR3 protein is CASSFAWAAAYEQYF. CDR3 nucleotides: TGTGCCAGCAGTTTCGCCTGGGCGGCAGCCTACGAGCAGTACTTC.

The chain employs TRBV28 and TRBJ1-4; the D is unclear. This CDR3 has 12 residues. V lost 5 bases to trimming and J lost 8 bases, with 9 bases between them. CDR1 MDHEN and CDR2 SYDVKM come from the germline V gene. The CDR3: CASSAKREKLFF. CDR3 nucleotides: TGTGCCAGCAGTGCCAAACGGGAAAAACTGTTTTTT.

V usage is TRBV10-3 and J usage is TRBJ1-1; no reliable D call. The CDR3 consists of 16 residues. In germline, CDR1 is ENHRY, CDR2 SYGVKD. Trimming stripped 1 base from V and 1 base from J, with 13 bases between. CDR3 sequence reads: CAISEFKDGKNTEAFF. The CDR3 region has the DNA TGTGCCATCAGTGAGTTTAAGGACGGCAAGAACACTGAAGCTTTCTTT.

The chain's CDR3 is CASSLAAGTGNTIYF. The CDR3 coding sequence is TGTGCCAGCAGCTTAGCGGCGGGAACCGGAAACACCATATATTTT. The rearrangement uses TRBV7-8 and TRBJ1-3, with D unclear. The CDR3 sequence is 15 residues long. CDR1 is SGHVS and CDR2 is FQNEAQ in the germline V gene. V lost 0 bases and J 4 bases, leaving 10 bases between the germline ends.

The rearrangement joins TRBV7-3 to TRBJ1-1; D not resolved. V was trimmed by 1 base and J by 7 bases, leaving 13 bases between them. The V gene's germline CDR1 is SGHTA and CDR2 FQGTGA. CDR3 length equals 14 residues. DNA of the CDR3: TGTGCCAGCAGCTTAAACCCCGGAGTAGGTGAAGCTTTCTTT. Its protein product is CASSLNPGVGEAFF.

CDR3 nucleotides: TGCGCCAGCAGCTATGAGGGGGCGGGAACCGGGGAGCTGTTTTTT. This sequence encodes CASSYEGAGTGELFF. The gene calls are TRBV5-1 and TRBJ2-2; D is possibly TRBD1 (7 bases). This CDR3 spans 15 amino acids. Trimming left V 3 bases short and J 5 bases short, with 14 bases between. CDR1 SGHRS and CDR2 YFSETQ come from the germline V gene.

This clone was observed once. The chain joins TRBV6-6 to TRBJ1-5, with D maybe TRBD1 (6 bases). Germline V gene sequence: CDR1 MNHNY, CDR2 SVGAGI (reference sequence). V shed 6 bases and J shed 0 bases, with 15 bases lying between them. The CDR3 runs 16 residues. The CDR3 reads CASRATGVDSNQPQHF. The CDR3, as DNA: TGTGCCAGCAGGGCGACAGGAGTCGATAGCAATCAGCCCCAGCATTTT.

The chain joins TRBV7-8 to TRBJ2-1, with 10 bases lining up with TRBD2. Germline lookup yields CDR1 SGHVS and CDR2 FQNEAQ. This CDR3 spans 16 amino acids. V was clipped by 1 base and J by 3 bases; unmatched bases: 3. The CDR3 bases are TGTGCCAGCAGCTTAGTCCCTAGCGGGGGCTACAATGAGCAGTTCTTC. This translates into CASSLVPSGGYNEQFF.

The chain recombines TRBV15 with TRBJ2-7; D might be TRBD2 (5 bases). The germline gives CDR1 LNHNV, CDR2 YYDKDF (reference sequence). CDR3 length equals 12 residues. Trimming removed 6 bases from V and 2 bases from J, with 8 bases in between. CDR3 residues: CATRGETYEQYF. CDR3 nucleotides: TGTGCCACCAGGGGAGAAACCTACGAGCAGTACTTC. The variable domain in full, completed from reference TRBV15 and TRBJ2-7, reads DAMVIQNPRYQVTQFGKPVTLSCSQTLNHNVMYWYQQKSSQAPKLLFHYYDKDFNNEADTPDNFQSRRPNTSFCFLDIRSPGLGDTAMYLCATRGETYEQYFGPGTRLTVT.